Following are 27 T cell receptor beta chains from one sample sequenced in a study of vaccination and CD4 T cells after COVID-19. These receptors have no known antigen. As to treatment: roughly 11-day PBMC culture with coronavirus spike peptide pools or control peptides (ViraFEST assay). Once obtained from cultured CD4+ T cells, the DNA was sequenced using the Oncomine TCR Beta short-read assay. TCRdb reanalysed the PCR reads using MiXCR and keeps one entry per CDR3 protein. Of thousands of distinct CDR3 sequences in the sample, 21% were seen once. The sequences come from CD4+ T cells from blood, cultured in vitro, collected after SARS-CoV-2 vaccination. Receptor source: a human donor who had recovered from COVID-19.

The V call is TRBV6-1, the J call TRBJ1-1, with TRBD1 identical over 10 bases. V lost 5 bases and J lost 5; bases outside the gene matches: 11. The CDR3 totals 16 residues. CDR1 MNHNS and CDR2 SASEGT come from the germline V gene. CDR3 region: CASSQMRQGARTEAFF. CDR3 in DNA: TGTGCCAGCAGTCAGATGCGACAGGGGGCCCGGACTGAAGCTTTCTTT.

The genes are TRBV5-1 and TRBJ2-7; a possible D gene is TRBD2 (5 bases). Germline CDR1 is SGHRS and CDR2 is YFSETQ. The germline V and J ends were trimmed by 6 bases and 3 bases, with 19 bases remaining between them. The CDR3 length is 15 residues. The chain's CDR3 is CASTRDPVRDYEQYF. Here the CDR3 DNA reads TGCGCCAGCACCCGTGATCCAGTCCGGGACTACGAGCAGTACTTC.

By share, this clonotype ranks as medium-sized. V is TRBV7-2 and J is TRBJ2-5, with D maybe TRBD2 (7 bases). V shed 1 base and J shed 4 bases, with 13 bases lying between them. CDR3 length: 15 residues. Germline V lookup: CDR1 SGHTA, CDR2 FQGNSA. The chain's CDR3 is CASSLVAGEGETQYF. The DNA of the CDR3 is TGTGCCAGCAGCTTAGTTGCAGGGGAGGGAGAGACCCAGTACTTC.

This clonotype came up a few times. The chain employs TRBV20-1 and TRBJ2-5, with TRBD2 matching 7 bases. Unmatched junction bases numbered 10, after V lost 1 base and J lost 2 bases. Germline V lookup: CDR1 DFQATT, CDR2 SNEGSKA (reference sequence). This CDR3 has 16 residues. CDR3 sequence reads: CSARGLGEGPQETQYF. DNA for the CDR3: TGCAGTGCTAGAGGGTTGGGGGAGGGCCCACAAGAGACCCAGTACTTC.

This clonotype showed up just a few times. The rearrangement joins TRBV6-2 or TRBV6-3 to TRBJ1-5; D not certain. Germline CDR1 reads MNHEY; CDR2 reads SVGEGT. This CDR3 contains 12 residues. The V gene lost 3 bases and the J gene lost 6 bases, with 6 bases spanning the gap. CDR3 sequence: CASSYGGQPQHF. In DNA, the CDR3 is TGTGCCAGCAGTTATGGAGGTCAGCCCCAGCATTTT.

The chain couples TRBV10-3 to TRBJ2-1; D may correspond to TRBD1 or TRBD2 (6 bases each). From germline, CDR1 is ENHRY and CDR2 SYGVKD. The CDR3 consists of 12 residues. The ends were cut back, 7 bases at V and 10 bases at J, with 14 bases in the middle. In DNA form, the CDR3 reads TGTGCCATCAACAAAGAGGGGGGCGAGCAGTTCTTC. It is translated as CAINKEGGEQFF.

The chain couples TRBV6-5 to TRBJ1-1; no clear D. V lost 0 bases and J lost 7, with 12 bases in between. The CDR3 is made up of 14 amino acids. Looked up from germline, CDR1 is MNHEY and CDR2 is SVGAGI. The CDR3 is CASSYSKPIVEAFF. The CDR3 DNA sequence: TGTGCCAGCAGTTACTCGAAACCGATTGTTGAAGCTTTCTTT.

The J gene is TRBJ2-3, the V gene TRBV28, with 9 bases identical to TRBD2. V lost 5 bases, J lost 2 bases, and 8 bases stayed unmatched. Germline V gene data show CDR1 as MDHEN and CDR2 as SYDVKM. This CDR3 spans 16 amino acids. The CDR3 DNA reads TGTGCCAGCAGTCATCTAATAGCGGGGGACACAGATACGCAGTATTTT. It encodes CASSHLIAGDTDTQYF.

CDR3 DNA: TGCGCCAGCAGCCAAGATACGGGGGGCAGGACTGAAGCTTTCTTT. Its protein product is CASSQDTGGRTEAFF. The chain combines TRBV4-1 with TRBJ1-1; TRBD1 is a possible D gene (6 bases). The CDR3 is 15 residues long. V gave up 0 bases and J gave up 5 bases, with 13 bases separating them. Germline CDR1 reads MGHRA; CDR2 reads YSYEKL.

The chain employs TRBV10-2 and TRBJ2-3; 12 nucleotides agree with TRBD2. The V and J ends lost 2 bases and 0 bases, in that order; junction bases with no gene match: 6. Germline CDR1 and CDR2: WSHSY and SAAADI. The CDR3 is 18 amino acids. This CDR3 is CASSEDRLAGGSTDTQYF. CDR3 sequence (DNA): TGCGCCAGCAGTGAGGACCGCCTAGCGGGGGGGAGCACAGATACGCAGTATTTT.

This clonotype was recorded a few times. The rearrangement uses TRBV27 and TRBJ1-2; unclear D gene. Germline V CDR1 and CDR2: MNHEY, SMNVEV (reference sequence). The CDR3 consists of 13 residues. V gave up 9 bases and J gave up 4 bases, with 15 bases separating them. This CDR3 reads CASTDRSSYGYTF. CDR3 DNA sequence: TGTGCCAGTACGGATAGGTCGTCCTATGGCTACACCTTC.

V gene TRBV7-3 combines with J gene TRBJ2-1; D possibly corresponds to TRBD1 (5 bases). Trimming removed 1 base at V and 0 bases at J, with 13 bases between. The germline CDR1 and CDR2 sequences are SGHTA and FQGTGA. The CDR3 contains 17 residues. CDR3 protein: CASSLSQGRGSYNEQFF. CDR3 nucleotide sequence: TGTGCCAGCAGCTTAAGTCAGGGAAGGGGCTCCTACAATGAGCAGTTCTTC.

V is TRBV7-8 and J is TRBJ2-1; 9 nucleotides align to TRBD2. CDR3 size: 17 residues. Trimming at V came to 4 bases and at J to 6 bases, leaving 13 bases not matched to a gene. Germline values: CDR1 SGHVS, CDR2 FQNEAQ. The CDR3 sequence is CASSSAGGRGRANEQFF. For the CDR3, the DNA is TGTGCCAGCAGCTCCGCGGGAGGGCGGGGGAGAGCCAATGAGCAGTTCTTC.

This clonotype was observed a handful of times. In DNA form, the CDR3 reads TGTGCCAGCAGCTTGGCCGACAGGGCCCAATCTGGCTACACCTTC. This encodes CASSLADRAQSGYTF. The chain uses TRBV5-4 and TRBJ1-2; 7 bases match TRBD1. The CDR3 length is 15 residues. V gave up 0 bases and J gave up 7 bases; unmatched junction bases: 9. CDR1 is SGHNT, CDR2 YYREEE, per germline (reference sequence).

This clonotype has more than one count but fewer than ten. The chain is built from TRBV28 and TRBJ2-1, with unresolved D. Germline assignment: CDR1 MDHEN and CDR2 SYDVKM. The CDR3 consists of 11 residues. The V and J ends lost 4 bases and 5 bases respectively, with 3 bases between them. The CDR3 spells CASSSNNEQFF. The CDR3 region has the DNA TGTGCCAGCAGTTCGAACAATGAGCAGTTCTTC.

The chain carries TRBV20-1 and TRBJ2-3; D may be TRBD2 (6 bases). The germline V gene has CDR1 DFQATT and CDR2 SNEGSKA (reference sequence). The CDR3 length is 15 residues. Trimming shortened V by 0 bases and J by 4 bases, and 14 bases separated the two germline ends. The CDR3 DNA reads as TGCAGTGCTAGAGACGGCGGGATAAGCCCAGATACGCAGTATTTT. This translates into CSARDGGISPDTQYF.

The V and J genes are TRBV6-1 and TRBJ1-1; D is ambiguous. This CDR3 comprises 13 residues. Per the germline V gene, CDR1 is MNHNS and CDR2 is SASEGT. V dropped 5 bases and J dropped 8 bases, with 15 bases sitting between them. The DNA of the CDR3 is TGTGCCAGCAGTCTCCAGACCTTGGGGGAAGCTTTCTTT. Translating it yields CASSLQTLGEAFF.

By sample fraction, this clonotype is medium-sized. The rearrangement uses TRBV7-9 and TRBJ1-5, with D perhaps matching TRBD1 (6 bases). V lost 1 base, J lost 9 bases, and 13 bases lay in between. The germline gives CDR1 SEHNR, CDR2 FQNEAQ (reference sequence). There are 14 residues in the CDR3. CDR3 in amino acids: CASSLGAGEGPQHF. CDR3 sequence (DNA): TGTGCCAGCAGCTTAGGGGCAGGGGAAGGGCCCCAGCATTTT. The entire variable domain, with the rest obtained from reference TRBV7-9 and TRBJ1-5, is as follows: DTGVSQNPRHKITKRGQNVTFRCDPISEHNRLYWYRQTLGQGPEFLTYFQNEAQLEKSRLLSDRFSAERPKGSFSTLEIQRTEQGDSAMYLCASSLGAGEGPQHFGDGTRLSIL.

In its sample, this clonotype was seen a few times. The DNA of the CDR3 is TGTGCCAGCAGCCTATACGCGCCTGAGCAGTTCTTC. Its protein product is CASSLYAPEQFF. This chain joins TRBV11-3 and TRBJ2-1; no reliable D call. CDR3 length: 12 amino acids. Trimming pared 5 bases from V and 9 bases from J, leaving 11 bases between. Germline CDR1 SGHNT, CDR2 YENEEA.

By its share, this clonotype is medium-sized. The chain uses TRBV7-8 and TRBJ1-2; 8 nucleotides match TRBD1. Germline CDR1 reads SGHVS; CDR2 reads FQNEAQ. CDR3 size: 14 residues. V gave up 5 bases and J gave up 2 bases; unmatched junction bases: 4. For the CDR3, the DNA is TGTGCCAGCAGCCGCCGGGACAGGAACTATGGCTACACCTTC. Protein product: CASSRRDRNYGYTF.

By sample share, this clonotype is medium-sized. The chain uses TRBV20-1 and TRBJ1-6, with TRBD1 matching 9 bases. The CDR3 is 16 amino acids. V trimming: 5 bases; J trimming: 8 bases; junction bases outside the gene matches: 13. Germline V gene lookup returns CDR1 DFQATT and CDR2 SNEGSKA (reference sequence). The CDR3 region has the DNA TGCAGTGCTCCGGGACAGGGCGAACGCTTAGATTCACCCCTCCACTTT. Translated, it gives CSAPGQGERLDSPLHF.

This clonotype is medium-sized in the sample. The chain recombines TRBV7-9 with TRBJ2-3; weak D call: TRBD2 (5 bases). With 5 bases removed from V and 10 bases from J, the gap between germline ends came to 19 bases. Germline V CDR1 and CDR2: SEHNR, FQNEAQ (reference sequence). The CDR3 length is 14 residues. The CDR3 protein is CASSHGVVDGAQYF. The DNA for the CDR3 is TGTGCCAGCAGCCACGGGGTAGTTGATGGTGCGCAGTATTTT.

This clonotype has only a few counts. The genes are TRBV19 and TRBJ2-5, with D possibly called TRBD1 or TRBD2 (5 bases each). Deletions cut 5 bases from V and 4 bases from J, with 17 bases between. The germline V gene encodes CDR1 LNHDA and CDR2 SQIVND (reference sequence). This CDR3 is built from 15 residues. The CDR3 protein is CASSPHTGQIETQYF. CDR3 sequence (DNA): TGTGCCAGTAGTCCTCATACGGGGCAGATAGAGACCCAGTACTTC.

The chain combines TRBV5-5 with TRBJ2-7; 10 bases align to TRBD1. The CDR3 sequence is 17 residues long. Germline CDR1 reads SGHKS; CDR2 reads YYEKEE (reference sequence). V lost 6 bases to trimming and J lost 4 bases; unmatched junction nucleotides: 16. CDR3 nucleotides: TGTGCCAGCACCCTAACTCCCCCGGGGACAGGGGCTTACGAGCAGTACTTC. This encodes CASTLTPPGTGAYEQYF.

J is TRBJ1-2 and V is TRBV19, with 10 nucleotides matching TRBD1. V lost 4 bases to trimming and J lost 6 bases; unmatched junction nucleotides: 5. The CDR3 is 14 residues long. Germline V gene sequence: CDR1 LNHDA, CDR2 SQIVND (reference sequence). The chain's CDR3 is CASSTDRGAHGYTF. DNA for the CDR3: TGTGCCAGTAGTACGGACAGGGGGGCCCATGGCTACACCTTC.

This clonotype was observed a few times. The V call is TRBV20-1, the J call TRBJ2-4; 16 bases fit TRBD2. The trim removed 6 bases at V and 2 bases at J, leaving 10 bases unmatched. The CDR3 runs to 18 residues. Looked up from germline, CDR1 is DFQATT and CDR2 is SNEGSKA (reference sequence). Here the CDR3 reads CSAPPGLAGGRTKNIQYF. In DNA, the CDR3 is TGCAGTGCCCCGCCGGGACTAGCGGGGGGGAGAACCAAAAACATTCAGTACTTC.

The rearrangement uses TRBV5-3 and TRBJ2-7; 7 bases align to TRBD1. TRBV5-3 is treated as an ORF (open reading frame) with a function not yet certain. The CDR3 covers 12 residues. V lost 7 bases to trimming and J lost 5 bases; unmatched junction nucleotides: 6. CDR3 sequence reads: CARVQGNHEQYF. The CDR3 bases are TGTGCCAGAGTACAGGGGAACCACGAGCAGTACTTC.